This T cell receptor beta chain was documented in a study of T cells in localized non-small cell lung cancer. Study-wide findings and caveats: Measurement of T cell clonality placed uninvolved adjacent lung highest, above the level in tumor.

The data were produced by immunoSEQ multiplex PCR, yet TCRdb's version contains in-frame clones alone and is incomplete. The sample carries more than 45,000 clones, roughly 84% recorded once. To note about this clone: Its cognate antigen is unknown.

This CDR3 comprises 14 residues. Trimming took 3 bases from V and 2 from J, leaving 13 bases between them. CDR1 and CDR2 (germline): GTSNPN, SVGIG (reference sequence). This rearrangement joins TRBV30 to TRBJ1-2, with D possibly matching TRBD1 (6 bases). The TCR sequence derives from a man between 40 and 69 years old with stage III lung adenocarcinoma. The starting material was peripheral blood mononuclear cells, obtained before any cancer treatment. DNA for the CDR3: TGTGCCTGGAGCCCTCAGACAGGAAACTATGGCTACACCTTC. It codes for CAWSPQTGNYGYTF.